Below are 21 T cell receptor beta chains sequenced from a single sample in a study of shared clonotypes between healthy human individuals. Naive-designated CD8 cells lacked CD45RO, were positively enriched for CCR7, and omitted terminally differentiated effector memory CD45RA+ cells. TCRdb's copy holds only in-frame clones and misses some; the assay was immunoSEQ multiplex PCR. The sample records 550,000 to 750,000 clones, 95% to 96% being singletons. Source material: naive CD8+ T cells sorted from blood. Source of these receptors: a woman under 40 in good health.

J is TRBJ2-3 and V is TRBV2, with TRBD2 matching 11 bases. Germline lookup yields CDR1 SNHLY and CDR2 FYNNEI. V lost 5 bases, J lost 6 bases, and 10 bases stayed unmatched. The CDR3 spans 16 residues. The CDR3: CASSYRASGRLDTQYF. CDR3 bases: TGTGCCAGCAGTTACCGGGCTAGCGGGAGGCTGGATACGCAGTATTTT.

This chain connects TRBV18 to TRBJ2-7; TRBD1 matches at 8 bases. The junction had 8 bases not matched to a gene; V was cut back by 4 bases and J by 6 bases. The CDR3 runs to 14 residues. Germline V gene sequence: CDR1 KGHSH, CDR2 LQKENI. CDR3 nucleotides: TGTGCCAGCTCACTCGACAGGGGTACTTTCGAGCAGTACTTC. Translating it yields CASSLDRGTFEQYF. The variable domain in full, completed from reference TRBV18 and TRBJ2-7, reads NAGVMQNPRHLVRRRGQEARLRCSPMKGHSHVYWYRQLPEEGLKFMVYLQKENIIDESGMPKERFSAEFPKEGPSILRIQQVVRGDSAAYFCASSLDRGTFEQYFGPGTRLTVT.

CDR3 amino acids: CASSEARRLGEKLFF. As DNA, the CDR3 is TGTGCCAGCAGTGAAGCACGGCGACTCGGTGAAAAACTGTTTTTT. The rearrangement joins TRBV2 to TRBJ1-4; the D is unclear. V was pared by 0 bases and J by 7 bases, with 12 bases between. Germline lookup yields CDR1 SNHLY and CDR2 FYNNEI. The CDR3 totals 15 residues. The whole variable domain, remainder taken from reference TRBV2 and TRBJ1-4, is EPEVTQTPSHQVTQMGQEVILRCVPISNHLYFYWYRQILGQKVEFLVSFYNNEISEKSEIFDDQFSVERPDGSNFTLKIRSTKLEDSAMYFCASSEARRLGEKLFFGSGTQLSVL.

The chain joins TRBV9 to TRBJ2-2; 12 bases line up with TRBD1. V gave up 2 bases and J gave up 5 bases; unmatched junction bases: 7. Germline V gives CDR1 SGDLS, CDR2 YYNGEE. The CDR3 runs to 17 residues. CDR3 sequence reads: CASSVPGQGAPTGELFF. For the CDR3, the DNA is TGTGCCAGCAGCGTCCCGGGACAGGGGGCGCCTACCGGGGAGCTGTTTTTT.

The chain is built from TRBV6-5 and TRBJ1-4; no clear D. CDR1 and CDR2 (germline): MNHEY, SVGAGI. The CDR3 sequence is 13 residues long. The V gene lost 6 bases and the J gene lost 8 bases, with 13 bases spanning the gap. CDR3 coding DNA: TGTGCCAGCAGAAGGACGGCTGGGGAAAAACTGTTTTTT. It codes for CASRRTAGEKLFF.

The genes are TRBV27 and TRBJ2-2; the match to TRBD2 covers 11 bases. J lost 4 bases, V lost 6 bases, and 7 bases had no gene match. Germline assignment: CDR1 MNHEY and CDR2 SMNVEV (reference sequence). The CDR3 contains 16 residues. As DNA, the CDR3 is TGTGCCAGCAGCAAACTAGCGGGAGTAGGCACCGGGGAGCTGTTTTTT. Its protein is CASSKLAGVGTGELFF.

The CDR3 is CASSLGTGNTIYF. For the CDR3, the DNA is TGTGCCAGCAGCCTAGGAACTGGAAACACCATATATTTT. The V and J genes are TRBV11-2 and TRBJ1-3; D is undetermined. Trimming left V 5 bases short and J 2 bases short, with 7 bases between. CDR3 size: 13 residues. Germline lookup yields CDR1 SGHAT and CDR2 FQNNGV.

The chain has TRBV14 and TRBJ2-1; tentative D call: TRBD1 (6 bases). V lost 8 bases to trimming and J lost 2 bases, with 10 bases between them. This CDR3 spans 13 amino acids. Germline V gene sequence: CDR1 SGHDN, CDR2 FVKESK. The CDR3 spells CASSTGTYNEQFF. DNA of the CDR3: TGTGCCAGCTCGACAGGTACCTACAATGAGCAGTTCTTC. Using reference TRBV14 and TRBJ2-1 for the parts outside the CDR3, the full variable domain is EAGVTQFPSHSVIEKGQTVTLRCDPISGHDNLYWYRRVMGKEIKFLLHFVKESKQDESGMPNNRFLAERTGGTYSTLKVQPAELEDSGVYFCASSTGTYNEQFFGPGTRLTVL.

As to this clone: Distinct nucleotide sequences in the sample also encode this CDR3. The J gene is TRBJ2-7, the V gene TRBV6-1; D is ambiguous. This CDR3 is 11 amino acids long. Trimming removed 2 bases at V and 1 base at J, with 0 bases between. Germline V gene data show CDR1 as MNHNS and CDR2 as SASEGT. The CDR3 DNA reads as TGTGCCAGCAGTGAATCCTACGAGCAGTACTTC. Its protein product is CASSESYEQYF.

The genes are TRBV28 and TRBJ2-3, with D perhaps matching TRBD1 (5 bases). Germline-derived CDR1 and CDR2 are MDHEN and SYDVKM. V lost 5 bases to trimming and J lost 0 bases, with 9 bases between them. The CDR3 consists of 14 residues. CDR3: CASSTGSSTDTQYF. The CDR3 DNA reads TGTGCCAGCAGTACAGGAAGTAGCACAGATACGCAGTATTTT.

The rearrangement links TRBV7-9 to TRBJ2-1, with D possibly being TRBD1 (6 bases). Trimming pared 1 base from V and 9 bases from J, leaving 10 bases between. The germline gives CDR1 SEHNR, CDR2 FQNEAQ (reference sequence). CDR3 size: 13 residues. CDR3: CASSLDRGGEQFF. The CDR3 region has the DNA TGTGCCAGCAGCTTAGATCGAGGGGGTGAGCAGTTCTTC.

The rearrangement links TRBV5-4 to TRBJ2-1; 14 nucleotides match TRBD2. The germline V gene encodes CDR1 SGHNT and CDR2 YYREEE (reference sequence). Unmatched junction bases numbered 4, after V lost 10 bases and J lost 7 bases. The length of the CDR3 is 13 residues. The CDR3 is CALGTSGSNEQFF. The DNA of the CDR3 is TGTGCCCTGGGGACTAGCGGGAGTAATGAGCAGTTCTTC.

The genes are TRBV7-9 and TRBJ2-1, with TRBD2 as a possible D gene (6 bases). The CDR3 consists of 16 residues. The germline V gene encodes CDR1 SEHNR and CDR2 FQNEAQ (reference sequence). Trimming took off 7 bases at V and 0 bases at J, with 16 bases between the two ends. The CDR3 protein is CASTTGVAISYNEQFF. The CDR3 nucleotides are TGTGCCAGCACCACGGGGGTGGCGATCTCCTACAATGAGCAGTTCTTC.

This clone has a single count. Additional DNA sequences in this sample encode the identical CDR3. The J gene is TRBJ2-1, the V gene TRBV28, with D perhaps matching TRBD2 (5 bases). The CDR3 loop spans 13 amino acids. CDR1 MDHEN and CDR2 SYDVKM come from the germline V gene. The V and J ends lost 3 bases and 4 bases respectively, with 7 bases between them. This CDR3 is CASSFGGYNEQFF. DNA for the CDR3: TGTGCCAGCAGTTTTGGCGGGTACAATGAGCAGTTCTTC.

The V gene is TRBV28, the J gene TRBJ1-1, with 9 bases fitting TRBD1. This CDR3 is 15 amino acids long. Germline values: CDR1 MDHEN, CDR2 SYDVKM. V was clipped by 5 bases and J by 3 bases; unmatched bases: 7. This CDR3 reads CASSAMTGGDTEAFF. In DNA form, the CDR3 reads TGTGCCAGCAGTGCCATGACAGGGGGGGACACTGAAGCTTTCTTT.

This clone was picked up one time. The chain is built from TRBV28 and TRBJ2-5; TRBD2 aligns across 11 bases. This CDR3 comprises 15 residues. Per the germline V gene, CDR1 is MDHEN and CDR2 is SYDVKM. The ends lost 3 bases at V and 4 bases at J; junction bases unmatched: 4. CDR3 sequence (DNA): TGTGCCAGCAGTTTTCTGACTAGCGGGATAGAGACCCAGTACTTC. It yields the protein CASSFLTSGIETQYF. Supplemented by reference TRBV28 and TRBJ2-5, the full variable domain reads DVKVTQSSRYLVKRTGEKVFLECVQDMDHENMFWYRQDPGLGLRLIYFSYDVKMKEKGDIPEGYSVSREKKERFSLILESASTNQTSMYLCASSFLTSGIETQYFGPGTRLLVL.

This clone was detected a few times. The chain has TRBV10-1 and TRBJ2-2; D unclear. V was cut by 3 bases and J by 4 bases, with 6 bases left in between. CDR1 and CDR2 (germline): WNHNN, SYGVQD (reference sequence). This CDR3 has 13 amino acids. CDR3 DNA: TGCGCCAGCAGTGATTTGGGCACCGGGGAGCTGTTTTTT. It codes for CASSDLGTGELFF.

The sample holds a few counts of this clone. The rearrangement uses TRBV29-1 and TRBJ1-4, with D tentatively TRBD1 (5 bases). With 2 bases removed from V and 7 bases from J, the gap between germline ends came to 14 bases. Germline lookup yields CDR1 SQVTM and CDR2 ANQGSEA. The CDR3 contains 14 residues. The CDR3 protein is CSVELGGGSEKLFF. Written as DNA, the CDR3 is TGCAGCGTTGAACTGGGTGGGGGGAGTGAAAAACTGTTTTTT.

This sequence joins TRBV19 and TRBJ1-1; the D is unclear. Trimming removed 5 bases at V and 6 bases at J, with 13 bases between. Per the germline V gene, CDR1 is LNHDA and CDR2 is SQIVND (reference sequence). The CDR3 length is 13 residues. The CDR3 bases are TGTGCCAGTAGTCCAGTGCCAACAGCTGAAGCTTTCTTT. It translates to CASSPVPTAEAFF.

The rearrangement joins TRBV27 to TRBJ2-1; D is possibly TRBD2 (6 bases). This CDR3 is 14 amino acids long. Germline V CDR1 and CDR2: MNHEY, SMNVEV (reference sequence). Trimming removed 3 bases at V and 2 bases at J, with 8 bases between. In DNA, the CDR3 is TGTGCCAGCAGTTTCGGGGGTCCCTACAATGAGCAGTTCTTC. It yields the protein CASSFGGPYNEQFF.

This chain uses TRBV13 with TRBJ2-1; TRBD2 matches 7 bases. The V and J ends lost 4 bases and 4 bases, in that order; junction bases with no gene match: 4. In germline, CDR1 is PRHDT, CDR2 FYEKMQ (reference sequence). CDR3 length: 14 residues. CDR3: CASSSQREYNEQFF. The CDR3 nucleotides are TGTGCCAGCAGCTCCCAGCGGGAATACAATGAGCAGTTCTTC.